Listed below are T cell receptor beta chains from one sample, sequenced in a study of blood T cell repertoires in COVID-19. Repertoires were generated with immunoSEQ multiplex PCR, while TCRdb's copy carries only in-frame clones and drops some. The repertoire consists of more than 200,000 clones, with 80% to 90% occurring once and the leading ten covering about 4%. Sequenced sample: PBMCs or T cells enriched from blood (not recorded which). These TCRs come from a woman aged 25 to 39 who had recovered from COVID-19. Both conserved end residues are part of each CDR3. A D gene is named only where the DNA matches it firmly. Only part of the rows carry a size: once, few, many, or a class if the clone is expanded.

size	V	J	D	CDR3	DNA
.	TRBV7-8	TRBJ1-1	.	CASSGTGLRNTEAFF	TGTGCCAGCAGCGGTACAGGGCTGAGGAACACTGAAGCTTTCTTT
.	TRBV9	TRBJ2-2	.	CASSVDGGANTGELFF	TGTGCCAGCAGCGTGGACGGGGGTGCGAACACCGGGGAGCTGTTTTTT
.	TRBV2	TRBJ1-1	.	CASRVEVNTEAFF	TGTGCCAGCAGAGTTGAGGTTAACACTGAAGCTTTCTTT
many	TRBV4-3	TRBJ1-6	TRBD1	CASSQEGTGSYNSPLHF	TGCGCCAGCAGCCAAGAGGGGACAGGGAGTTATAATTCACCCCTCCACTTT
once	TRBV18	TRBJ2-1	.	CASSPLAGIYNEQFF	TGTGCCAGCTCACCACTGGCCGGGATCTACAATGAGCAGTTCTTC
.	TRBV7-7	TRBJ1-4	TRBD1	CASSGQGSSKLFF	TGTGCTAGCAGCGGACAGGGGAGTTCGAAACTGTTTTTT
.	TRBV9	TRBJ2-3	TRBD2	CASSLAAGGGTDTQYF	TGTGCCAGCAGCCTAGCCGCGGGAGGTGGCACAGATACGCAGTATTTT
.	TRBV12-5	TRBJ1-1	.	CASGLGGNTEAFF	TGTGCTAGTGGTTTAGGCGGCAACACTGAAGCTTTCTTT
.	TRBV5-1	TRBJ1-1	.	CASSQEVGTEAFF	TGCGCCAGCAGCCAAGAGGTGGGCACTGAAGCTTTCTTT
.	TRBV27	TRBJ1-1	TRBD1	CASVGQGPRDRINMNTEAFF	TGTGCCAGCGTGGGACAGGGGCCACGCGATCGGATTAACATGAACACTGAAGCTTTCTTT
.	TRBV27	TRBJ2-6	.	CASKWATGANVLTF	TGTGCCAGCAAGTGGGCGACTGGGGCCAACGTCCTGACTTTC
.	TRBV6-5	TRBJ1-6	.	CASSYSRSSYNSPLHF	TGTGCCAGCAGTTACTCTCGGTCGTCCTATAATTCACCCCTCCACTTT
.	TRBV30	TRBJ1-1	.	CAWIRTGLRHEAFF	TGTGCCTGGATCCGTACAGGGCTCCGCCATGAAGCTTTCTTT
few	TRBV3-1/TRBV3-2	TRBJ2-3	.	CASSPRVSATQYF	TGTGCCAGCAGCCCGCGGGTTTCAGCCACGCAGTATTTT
.	TRBV6-5	TRBJ2-5	TRBD1	CASSTSGTGGETQYF	TGTGCCAGCAGTACCTCCGGGACAGGGGGCGAGACCCAGTACTTC
.	TRBV27	TRBJ1-2	TRBD1	CASSLRTGHIFGYTF	TGTGCCAGCAGTTTAAGGACAGGCCACATATTTGGCTACACCTTC
.	TRBV7-2	TRBJ1-5	.	CASSLERGGQPQHF	TGTGCCAGCAGCTTAGAAAGGGGAGGTCAGCCCCAGCATTTT
.	TRBV6-5	TRBJ1-6	TRBD1	CASGTANYNSPLHF	TGTGCCAGTGGGACAGCCAATTATAATTCACCCCTCCACTTT
.	TRBV7-2	TRBJ1-1	.	CASSLVRGGNTEAFF	TGTGCCAGCAGCTTAGTTCGGGGGGGGAACACTGAAGCTTTCTTT
.	TRBV4-2	TRBJ2-7	.	CASSQGRGSYEQYF	TGTGCCAGCAGCCAAGGTCGGGGCTCCTACGAGCAGTACTTC